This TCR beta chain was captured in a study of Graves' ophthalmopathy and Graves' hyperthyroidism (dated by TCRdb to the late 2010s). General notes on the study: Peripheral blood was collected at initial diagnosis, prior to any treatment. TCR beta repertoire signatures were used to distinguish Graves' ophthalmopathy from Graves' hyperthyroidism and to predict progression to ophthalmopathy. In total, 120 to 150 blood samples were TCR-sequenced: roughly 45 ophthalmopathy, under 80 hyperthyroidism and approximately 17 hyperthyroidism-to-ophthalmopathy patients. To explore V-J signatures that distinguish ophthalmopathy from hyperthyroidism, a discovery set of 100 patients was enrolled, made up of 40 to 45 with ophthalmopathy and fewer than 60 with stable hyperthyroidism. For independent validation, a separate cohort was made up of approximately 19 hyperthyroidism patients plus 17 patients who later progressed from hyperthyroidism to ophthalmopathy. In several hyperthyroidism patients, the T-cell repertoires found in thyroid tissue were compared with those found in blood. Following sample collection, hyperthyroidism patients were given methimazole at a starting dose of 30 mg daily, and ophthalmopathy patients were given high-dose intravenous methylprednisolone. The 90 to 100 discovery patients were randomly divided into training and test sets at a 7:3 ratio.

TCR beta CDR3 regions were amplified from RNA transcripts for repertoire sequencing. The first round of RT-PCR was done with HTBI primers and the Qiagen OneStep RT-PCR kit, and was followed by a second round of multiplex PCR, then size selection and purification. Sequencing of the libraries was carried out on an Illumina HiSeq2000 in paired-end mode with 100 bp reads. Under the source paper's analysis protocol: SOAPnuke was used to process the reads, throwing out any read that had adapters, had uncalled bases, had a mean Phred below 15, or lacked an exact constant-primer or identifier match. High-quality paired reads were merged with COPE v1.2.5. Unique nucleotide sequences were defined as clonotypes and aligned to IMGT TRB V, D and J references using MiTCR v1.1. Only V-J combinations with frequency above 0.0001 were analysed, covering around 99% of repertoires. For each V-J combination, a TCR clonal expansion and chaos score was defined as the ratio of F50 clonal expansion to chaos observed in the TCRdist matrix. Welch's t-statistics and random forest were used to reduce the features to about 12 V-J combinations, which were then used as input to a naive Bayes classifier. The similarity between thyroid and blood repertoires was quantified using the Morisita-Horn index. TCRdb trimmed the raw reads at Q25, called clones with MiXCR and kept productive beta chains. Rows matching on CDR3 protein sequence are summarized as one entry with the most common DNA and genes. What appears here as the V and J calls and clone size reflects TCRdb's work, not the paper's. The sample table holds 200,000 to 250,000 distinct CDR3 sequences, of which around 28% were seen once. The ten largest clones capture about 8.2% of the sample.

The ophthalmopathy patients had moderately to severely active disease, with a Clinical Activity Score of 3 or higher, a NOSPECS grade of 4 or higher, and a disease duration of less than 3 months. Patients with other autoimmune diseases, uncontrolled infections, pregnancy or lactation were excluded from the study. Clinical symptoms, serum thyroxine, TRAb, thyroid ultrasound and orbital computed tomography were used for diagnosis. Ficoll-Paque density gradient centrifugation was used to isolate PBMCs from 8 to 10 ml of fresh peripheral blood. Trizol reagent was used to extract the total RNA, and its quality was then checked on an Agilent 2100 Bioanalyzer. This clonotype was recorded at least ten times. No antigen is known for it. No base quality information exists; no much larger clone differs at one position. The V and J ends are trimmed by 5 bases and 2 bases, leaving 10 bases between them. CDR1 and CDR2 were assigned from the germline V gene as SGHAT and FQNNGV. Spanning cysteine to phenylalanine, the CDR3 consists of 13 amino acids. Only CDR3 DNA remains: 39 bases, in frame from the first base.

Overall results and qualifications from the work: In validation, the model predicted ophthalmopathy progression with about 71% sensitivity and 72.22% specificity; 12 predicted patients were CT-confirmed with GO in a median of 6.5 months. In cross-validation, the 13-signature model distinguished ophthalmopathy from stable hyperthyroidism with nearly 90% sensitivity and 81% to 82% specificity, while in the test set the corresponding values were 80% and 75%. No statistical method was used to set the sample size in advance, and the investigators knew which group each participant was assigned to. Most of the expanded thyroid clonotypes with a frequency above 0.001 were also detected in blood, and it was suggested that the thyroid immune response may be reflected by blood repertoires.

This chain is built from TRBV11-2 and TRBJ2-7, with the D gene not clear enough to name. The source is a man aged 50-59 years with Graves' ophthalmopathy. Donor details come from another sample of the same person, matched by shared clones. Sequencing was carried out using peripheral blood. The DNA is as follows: TGTGCCAGCAGCGCGACCGAGACCTACGAGCAGTACTTC. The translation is CASSATETYEQYF.